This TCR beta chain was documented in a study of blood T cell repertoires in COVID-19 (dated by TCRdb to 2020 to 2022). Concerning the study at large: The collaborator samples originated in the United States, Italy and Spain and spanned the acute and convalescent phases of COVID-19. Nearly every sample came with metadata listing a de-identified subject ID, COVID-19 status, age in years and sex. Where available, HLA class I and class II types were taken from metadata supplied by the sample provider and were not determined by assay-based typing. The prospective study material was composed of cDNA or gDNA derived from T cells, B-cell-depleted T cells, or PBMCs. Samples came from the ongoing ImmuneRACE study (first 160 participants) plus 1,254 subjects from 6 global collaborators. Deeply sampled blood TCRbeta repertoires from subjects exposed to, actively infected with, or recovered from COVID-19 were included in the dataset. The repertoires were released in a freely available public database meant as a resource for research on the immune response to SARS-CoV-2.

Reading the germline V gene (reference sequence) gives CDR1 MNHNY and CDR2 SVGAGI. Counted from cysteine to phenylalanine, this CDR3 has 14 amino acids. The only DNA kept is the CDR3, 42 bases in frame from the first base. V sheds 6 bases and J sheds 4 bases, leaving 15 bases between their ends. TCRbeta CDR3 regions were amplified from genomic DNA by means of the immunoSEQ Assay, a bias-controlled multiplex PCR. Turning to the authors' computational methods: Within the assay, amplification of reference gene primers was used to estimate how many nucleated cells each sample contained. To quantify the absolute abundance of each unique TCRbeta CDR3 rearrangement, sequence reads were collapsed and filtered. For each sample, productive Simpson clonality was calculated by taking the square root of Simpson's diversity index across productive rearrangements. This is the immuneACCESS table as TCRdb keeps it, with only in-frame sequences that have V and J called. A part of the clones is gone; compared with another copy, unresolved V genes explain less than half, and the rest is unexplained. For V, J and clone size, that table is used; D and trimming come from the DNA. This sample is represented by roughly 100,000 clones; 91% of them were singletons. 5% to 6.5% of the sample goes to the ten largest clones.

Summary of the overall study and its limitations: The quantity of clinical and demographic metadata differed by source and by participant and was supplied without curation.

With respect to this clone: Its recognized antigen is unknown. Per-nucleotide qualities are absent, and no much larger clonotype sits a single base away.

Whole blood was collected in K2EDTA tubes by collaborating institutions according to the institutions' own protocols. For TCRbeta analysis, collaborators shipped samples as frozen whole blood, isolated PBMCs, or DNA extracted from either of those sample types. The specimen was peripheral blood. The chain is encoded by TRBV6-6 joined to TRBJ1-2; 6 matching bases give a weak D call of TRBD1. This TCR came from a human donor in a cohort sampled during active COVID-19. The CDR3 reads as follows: CASRVQGLGYGYTF. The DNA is TGTGCCAGCAGGGTACAGGGCCTGGGCTATGGCTACACCTTC.